This is a list of T cell receptor beta chains from one sample in a study of T cell responses to AZD1222 COVID-19 vaccine. Repertoires were generated with immunoSEQ multiplex PCR, while TCRdb's copy carries only in-frame clones and drops some. This sample has about 39,000 clones, with roughly 88% found just once. The sequenced sample was peripheral blood, obtained 28 days after the second dose of the MenACWY control vaccine. Receptors originate from an adult who received the MenACWY meningococcal vaccine as a control. CDR3s include the opening cysteine and the closing phenylalanine or tryptophan. A D gene is named only where the DNA matches it firmly. Clone sizes are given selectively: once, few, many, or a class where the clone is expanded.

cdr3_length: 12; d_call: -; clone_size: -; j_call: TRBJ1-3; v_call: TRBV6-5; cdr3_nt: TGTGCCAGCACTAGCTCTGGAAACACCATATATTTT; cdr3_aa: CASTSSGNTIYF
cdr3_length: 12; d_call: -; clone_size: -; j_call: TRBJ1-2; v_call: TRBV19; cdr3_nt: TGTGCCAGTAGCAGATCGACGGGGGGCTACACCTTC; cdr3_aa: CASSRSTGGYTF
cdr3_length: 13; d_call: -; clone_size: once; j_call: TRBJ1-1; v_call: TRBV5-5; cdr3_nt: TGTGCCAGCAGCTGGAGTTCGGACACTGAAGCTTTCTTT; cdr3_aa: CASSWSSDTEAFF
cdr3_length: 14; d_call: TRBD1; clone_size: -; j_call: TRBJ1-1; v_call: TRBV3-1/TRBV3-2; cdr3_nt: TGTGCCAGCAGCCCGCGGACAGGGCCCACTGAAGCTTTCTTT; cdr3_aa: CASSPRTGPTEAFF
cdr3_length: 11; d_call: -; clone_size: -; j_call: TRBJ1-2; v_call: TRBV4-2; cdr3_nt: TGTGCCAGCAGCCAAGATTTCGGCTACACCTTC; cdr3_aa: CASSQDFGYTF
cdr3_length: 15; d_call: -; clone_size: -; j_call: TRBJ2-7; v_call: TRBV4-2; cdr3_nt: TGTGCCAGCAGCCAGGAAGCCTCCTCAACCAACGAGCAGTACTTC; cdr3_aa: CASSQEASSTNEQYF
cdr3_length: 17; d_call: TRBD2; clone_size: once; j_call: TRBJ2-3; v_call: TRBV4-1; cdr3_nt: TGCGCCAGCAGCCAACCCACTAGCGGGAGACAGACAGATACGCAGTATTTT; cdr3_aa: CASSQPTSGRQTDTQYF
cdr3_length: 18; d_call: -; clone_size: -; j_call: TRBJ1-5; v_call: TRBV27; cdr3_nt: TGTGCCAGCAGTTCCCGCTTACGACTTGACGGTAGCAATCAGCCCCAGCATTTT; cdr3_aa: CASSSRLRLDGSNQPQHF
cdr3_length: 14; d_call: TRBD1; clone_size: -; j_call: TRBJ1-4; v_call: TRBV5-1; cdr3_nt: TGCGCCAGCAGCTTAAGACAGGGAAGCGAAAAACTGTTTTTT; cdr3_aa: CASSLRQGSEKLFF
cdr3_length: 15; d_call: TRBD2; clone_size: -; j_call: TRBJ2-1; v_call: TRBV10-2; cdr3_nt: TGCGCCAGCAGTGGACGGCTAGCGGGAGTCAATGAGCAGTTCTTC; cdr3_aa: CASSGRLAGVNEQFF
cdr3_length: 14; d_call: TRBD2; clone_size: -; j_call: TRBJ2-7; v_call: TRBV3-1/TRBV3-2; cdr3_nt: TGTGCCAGCAGCCATAGCGGGAGGGCCTACGAGCAGTACTTC; cdr3_aa: CASSHSGRAYEQYF
cdr3_length: 13; d_call: -; clone_size: -; j_call: TRBJ1-4; v_call: TRBV5-6; cdr3_nt: TGTGCCAGCAGCTTTCCCAGTAATGAAAAACTGTTTTTT; cdr3_aa: CASSFPSNEKLFF
cdr3_length: 14; d_call: -; clone_size: -; j_call: TRBJ1-2; v_call: TRBV5-1; cdr3_nt: TGCGCCAGCGGTCAGGATTCAGGGTCATATGGCTACACCTTC; cdr3_aa: CASGQDSGSYGYTF
cdr3_length: 13; d_call: -; clone_size: -; j_call: TRBJ2-2; v_call: TRBV9; cdr3_nt: TGTGCCAGCAGCGTAGACGCATTCCGGGAGCTGTTTTTT; cdr3_aa: CASSVDAFRELFF
cdr3_length: 16; d_call: -; clone_size: once; j_call: TRBJ1-6; v_call: TRBV7-9; cdr3_nt: TGTGCCAGCAGCTTTGGAGCGGGGACGGGGAATTCACCCCTCCACTTT; cdr3_aa: CASSFGAGTGNSPLHF
cdr3_length: 13; d_call: -; clone_size: -; j_call: TRBJ2-5; v_call: TRBV5-1; cdr3_nt: TGCGCCAGCGGGGGCAACCCCGTGGAGACCCAGTACTTC; cdr3_aa: CASGGNPVETQYF
cdr3_length: 15; d_call: TRBD2; clone_size: -; j_call: TRBJ2-1; v_call: TRBV6-2/TRBV6-3; cdr3_nt: TGTGCCAGCAGTTACTCCGGACTAGCGGGAGCTGAGCAGTTCTTC; cdr3_aa: CASSYSGLAGAEQFF
cdr3_length: 16; d_call: -; clone_size: -; j_call: TRBJ2-3; v_call: TRBV19; cdr3_nt: TGTGCCAGTAGTATTCCCTTGGGGGGAAGTTCGGATACGCAGTATTTT; cdr3_aa: CASSIPLGGSSDTQYF
cdr3_length: 13; d_call: -; clone_size: -; j_call: TRBJ2-7; v_call: TRBV15; cdr3_nt: TGTGCCACCAGCAGAGAGAAACCCTACGAGCAGTACTTC; cdr3_aa: CATSREKPYEQYF
cdr3_length: 18; d_call: TRBD1; clone_size: once; j_call: TRBJ1-4; v_call: TRBV19; cdr3_nt: TGTGCCAGTACCAGAGGCAGACCGGGGACAGGCTCGGGAGAAAAACTGTTTTTT; cdr3_aa: CASTRGRPGTGSGEKLFF